This T cell receptor beta chain was found in a study (dated by TCRdb to 2013 to 2016). Regarding the study in general: The study examined whether tumor-infiltrating Tregs in breast cancer are drawn from blood Tregs or arise in situ by conversion from other CD4+ T cell subsets.

In regard to this clonotype: The antigen it binds to is not known. No base quality information exists; no much larger clone differs at one position.

V has 7 bases trimmed and J has 3 bases trimmed; junction bases matching no gene number 5. According to the germline V gene, CDR1 reads ENHRY and CDR2 reads SYGVKD. From its cysteine to its phenylalanine, the CDR3 spans 13 amino acids. Only CDR3 DNA is held: 39 bases, read in frame from base 1. Broad study findings and their caveats: In terms of TCR gene usage, tumor memory CD4+ T cells clustered together with blood and lymph node memory CD4+ cells, as well as with lymph node naive CD4+ cells. The larger-cohort validation was restricted to a single TCR beta V-J rearrangement rather than whole repertoires. The greatest overlap of tumor-infiltrating Treg TCR alpha and beta sequences was with tumor naive CD4+ T cells, followed next by blood naive CD4+ T cells.

Naive CD4+ T cells were purified with the Miltenyi Naive CD4+ T Cell Isolation kit, with Tregs depleted using CD25 microbeads. Tregs, naive and memory CD4+ T cells from tumor, blood and ipsilateral draining lymph nodes of about five breast cancer patients underwent full-length TCR alpha and beta sequencing. Ficoll density gradient centrifugation was used to isolate mononuclear cells from either lymph nodes or roughly 50 ml of peripheral blood. FACS confirmed that the sorted cell populations were more than 90% pure. Amplification of full-length TCR variable regions was done by 5' RACE PCR using constant-region reverse primers, and this step was followed by semi-nested PCR with Nested Universal Primer A. Using the ReliaPrep RNA Cell Miniprep System, total RNA was extracted, and the SMARTer RACE 5'/3' Kit was then used to reverse transcribe the RNA into 5'RACE-ready cDNA. Full-length TCR alpha and beta libraries were barcoded with multiplex adaptors and sequenced on an Illumina MiSeq. Under the source paper's analysis protocol: For each of nine subset-tissue groups, sequencing data from the five patients were pooled, and the groups were then compared using unsupervised clustering of TCR gene usage. The Morisita-Horn index was used to calculate repertoire similarity, with shared sequences weighted by how much each contributed to each repertoire. Through fastp at Q25 and MiXCR, TCRdb rebuilt clones from the public reads, retaining in-frame beta chains. Duplicate CDR3 protein sequences are folded into a single record with the most common DNA and genes. The V and J calls reflect TCRdb's pipeline rather than the authors' work. The sample includes about 54,000 distinct CDR3 sequences, with under 20% observed a single time. The ten largest make up 2% to 2.5% of the sample.

This receptor was obtained from a female donor with breast cancer. The chain joins TRBV10-3 to TRBJ2-7; the central 8 bases match TRBD2. Sequencing was done on a sample of naive CD4+ T cells sorted from blood. Explained via the paper, the cell subset or site label denotes: naive CD4+ T cells, CD4+CD45RA+CD25-. The nucleotides read TGTGCCATCAAATCAACTAGCGGCTACGAGCAGTACTTC. This is translated as CAIKSTSGYEQYF.